The 26 T cell receptor beta chains given below trace back to one sample, sequenced in a study of beta chain features in type 1 diabetes. The study reverse transcribed the entire isolated RNA, so it sequenced expressed TCRB transcripts. Using immunoSEQ multiplex PCR, the repertoire was profiled, and TCRdb retains in-frame clones only, with some absent. The sample has 150,000 or so clones; about a tenth are singletons. Sequencing input: central memory CD4+ T cells from blood. The receptors shown here come from a woman aged 40 to 50 in good health.

V usage is TRBV7-2 and J usage is TRBJ1-2; 9 positions agree with TRBD1. Germline V lookup: CDR1 SGHTA, CDR2 FQGNSA. The CDR3 runs to 13 residues. V shed 3 bases and J 8 bases; nucleotides not matched to a gene: 4. This CDR3 reads CASSLDRGGGYTF. The DNA for the CDR3 is TGTGCCAGCAGCTTGGACAGGGGCGGAGGCTACACCTTC.

The chain links TRBV7-2 to TRBJ2-2, with D hard to call. The CDR3 extends over 12 amino acids. Germline V lookup: CDR1 SGHTA, CDR2 FQGNSA. V lost 3 bases, J lost 5 bases, and 4 bases lay in between. CDR3 region: CASSLSTGELFF. In nucleotides, the CDR3 is TGTGCCAGCAGCTTGTCTACCGGGGAGCTGTTTTTT. The variable domain in full, with the rest retrieved from reference TRBV7-2 and TRBJ2-2, is GAGVSQSPSNKVTEKGKDVELRCDPISGHTALYWYRQSLGQGLEFLIYFQGNSAPDKSGLPSDRFSAERTGGSVSTLTIQRTQQEDSAVYLCASSLSTGELFFGEGSRLTVL.

J is TRBJ1-1 and V is TRBV27; the D is unclear. The CDR3 runs 12 residues. Per germline, CDR1 MNHEY and CDR2 SMNVEV (reference sequence). The CDR3 region has the DNA TGTGCTAGCCGGGAGCGAAGCACTGAAGCTTTCTTT. Translating gives CASRERSTEAFF.

The V and J genes are TRBV27 and TRBJ2-5; D not certain. V was pared by 3 bases and J by 2 bases, with 7 bases between. This CDR3 spans 13 amino acids. CDR1 MNHEY and CDR2 SMNVEV come from the germline V gene (reference sequence). CDR3 sequence: CASSLSGQETQYF. In DNA form, the CDR3 reads TGTGCCAGCAGTTTGAGTGGTCAAGAGACCCAGTACTTC.

This clone was counted only a few times. The chain carries TRBV7-9 and TRBJ1-1; D might be TRBD1 (5 bases). Deletions cut 5 bases from V and 1 base from J, with 8 bases between. Germline V gene lookup returns CDR1 SEHNR and CDR2 FQNEAQ (reference sequence). The CDR3 covers 13 residues. The CDR3, as DNA: TGTGCCAGCAGCGCCCAGGGGAACACTGAAGCTTTCTTT. This encodes CASSAQGNTEAFF.

This clone was counted only a few times. In DNA, the CDR3 is TGTGCCAGCAGCTCCCAGGACAGACTCAATCAGCCCCAGCATTTT. Translated: CASSSQDRLNQPQHF. The chain has TRBV7-4 and TRBJ1-5; tentative D call: TRBD1 (6 bases). CDR1 is SGHVT and CDR2 is SQSDAQ in the germline V gene. Trimming shortened V by 4 bases and J by 3 bases, and 13 bases separated the two germline ends. This CDR3 comprises 15 residues.

This chain uses TRBV5-1 with TRBJ2-7; 13 bases agree with TRBD2. Germline values: CDR1 SGHRS, CDR2 YFSETQ. The CDR3 contains 18 residues. V shed 0 bases, J shed 0 bases, and the junction held 6 bases outside the gene matches. CDR3 bases: TGCGCCAGCAGCTTGGCCACCCGGACTAGCGGGGGCTCCTACGAGCAGTACTTC. Its translation: CASSLATRTSGGSYEQYF.

This clone was observed a handful of times. The rearrangement joins TRBV2 to TRBJ2-3, with 11 bases that match TRBD2. Looked up from germline, CDR1 is SNHLY and CDR2 is FYNNEI. V was pared by 7 bases and J by 9 bases, with 9 bases of the junction left unmatched. The CDR3 is 14 amino acids. The CDR3 nucleotides read TGTGCCAGCATCGATAGCGGGGGGGCCGGGACGCAGTATTTT. The encoded protein is CASIDSGGAGTQYF.

This clone was seen a handful of times. The chain employs TRBV6-5 and TRBJ1-1; 8 nucleotides align to TRBD1. V was pared by 5 bases and J by 2 bases, with 7 bases of the junction left unmatched. The length of the CDR3 is 15 residues. Germline V gives CDR1 MNHEY, CDR2 SVGAGI. In nucleotides, the CDR3 is TGTGCCAGCAGTACCCCCCAGGGGGCAAACACTGAAGCTTTCTTT. Protein sequence: CASSTPQGANTEAFF.

This clone was found a few times. The V gene is TRBV6-1, the J gene TRBJ1-5; D perhaps matches TRBD1 (6 bases). V dropped 6 bases and J dropped 4 bases, with 13 bases sitting between them. The length of the CDR3 is 14 residues. Germline lookup yields CDR1 MNHNS and CDR2 SASEGT. The CDR3 DNA reads as TGTGCCAGCAGGGCCGGACAGCTAAATCAGCCCCAGCATTTT. Translating it yields CASRAGQLNQPQHF.

This chain joins TRBV7-9 and TRBJ2-2; perhaps TRBD2 as D (5 bases). V dropped 1 base and J dropped 4 bases, with 7 bases sitting between them. Germline CDR1 SEHNR, CDR2 FQNEAQ (reference sequence). The CDR3 totals 14 residues. The CDR3 region is CASSLGGFTGELFF. The CDR3 nucleotides are TGTGCCAGCAGCTTAGGAGGGTTCACCGGGGAGCTGTTTTTT.

This clone turned up a few times. The DNA of the CDR3 is TGTGCCAGCAGTGTAGGGGGTGAGACCCAGTACTTC. This gives the protein CASSVGGETQYF. The chain carries TRBV2 and TRBJ2-5; possibly TRBD1 for D (6 bases). The CDR3 is made up of 12 amino acids. V lost 4 bases to trimming and J lost 5 bases, with 8 bases between them. Looked up from germline, CDR1 is SNHLY and CDR2 is FYNNEI.

The sample holds a few counts of this clone. This rearrangement joins TRBV10-1 to TRBJ1-1; 9 bases line up with TRBD1. Trimming took 5 bases from V and 2 from J; bases not matched to a gene: 12. From germline, CDR1 is WNHNN and CDR2 SYGVQD (reference sequence). This CDR3 is 17 amino acids long. The CDR3: CASSSLGQGILNTEAFF. CDR3 nucleotides: TGCGCCAGCAGTTCTCTCGGACAGGGGATTCTAAACACTGAAGCTTTCTTT.

This clone showed up just a few times. The rearrangement links TRBV5-1 to TRBJ2-2, with no clear D. Trimming took off 4 bases at V and 3 bases at J, with 7 bases between the two ends. This CDR3 comprises 13 residues. Looked up from germline, CDR1 is SGHRS and CDR2 is YFSETQ. The CDR3 coding sequence is TGCGCCAGCAGCCCCTTAGACACCGGGGAGCTGTTTTTT. This codes for CASSPLDTGELFF. Based on the CDR3 plus reference TRBV5-1 and TRBJ2-2, the full variable domain is KAGVTQTPRYLIKTRGQQVTLSCSPISGHRSVSWYQQTPGQGLQFLFEYFSETQRNKGNFPGRFSGRQFSNSRSEMNVSTLELGDSALYLCASSPLDTGELFFGEGSRLTVL.

This clone came up many times. The CDR3 nucleotides read TGTGCCAGCTCACCGCGGTCAGGGGGCGACGAGCAGTACTTC. This encodes CASSPRSGGDEQYF. The chain links TRBV18 to TRBJ2-7; 8 nucleotides agree with TRBD1. Germline CDR1 KGHSH, CDR2 LQKENI. The CDR3 contains 14 residues. Trimming removed 3 bases from V and 5 bases from J; junction bases left unmatched: 6. The full variable domain, its missing parts supplied by reference TRBV18 and TRBJ2-7, is NAGVMQNPRHLVRRRGQEARLRCSPMKGHSHVYWYRQLPEEGLKFMVYLQKENIIDESGMPKERFSAEFPKEGPSILRIQQVVRGDSAAYFCASSPRSGGDEQYFGPGTRLTVT.

This clone has just a few counts. The V gene is TRBV5-6, the J gene TRBJ2-7, with 12 bases lining up with TRBD2. The ends lost 0 bases at V and 5 bases at J; junction bases unmatched: 0. CDR3 length equals 14 residues. Germline V CDR1 and CDR2: SGHDT, YYEEEE. The CDR3 reads CASSLGLAGDEQYF. The CDR3 DNA reads as TGTGCCAGCAGCTTGGGACTAGCGGGGGACGAGCAGTACTTC. The whole variable domain, remainder taken from reference TRBV5-6 and TRBJ2-7, is DAGVTQSPTHLIKTRGQQVTLRCSPKSGHDTVSWYQQALGQGPQFIFQYYEEEERQRGNFPDRFSGHQFPNYSSELNVNALLLGDSALYLCASSLGLAGDEQYFGPGTRLTVT.

This clone was detected a few times. This chain links TRBV7-2 with TRBJ1-2; D might be TRBD1 (6 bases). Germline assignment: CDR1 SGHTA and CDR2 FQGNSA. V was cut by 2 bases and J by 0 bases, with 13 bases left in between. The CDR3 sequence is 16 residues long. The CDR3 sequence is CASSLRQDRANYGYTF. CDR3 DNA sequence: TGTGCCAGCAGCTTACGACAGGATCGAGCTAACTATGGCTACACCTTC.

This clone appeared a few times. J is TRBJ2-1 and V is TRBV11-2, with TRBD2 identical over 9 bases. J was trimmed by 9 bases and V by 1 base; bases with no gene match: 7. Germline CDR1 SGHAT, CDR2 FQNNGV. The CDR3 has 15 amino acids. As DNA, the CDR3 is TGTGCCAGCAGCTTAGGCGGCGGGGGGGCCGCTGAGCAGTTCTTC. It is translated as CASSLGGGGAAEQFF.

This rearrangement joins TRBV2 to TRBJ2-1, with 9 bases aligning to TRBD2. From germline, CDR1 is SNHLY and CDR2 FYNNEI. There are 15 residues in the CDR3. With V trimmed by 1 base and J by 4 bases, 2 bases remained unmatched. The CDR3 DNA is TGTGCCAGCAGTGAAGGCCTAGCGGGGTACAATGAGCAGTTCTTC. Protein product: CASSEGLAGYNEQFF.

This chain joins TRBV29-1 and TRBJ2-2; TRBD2 agrees at 8 bases. V lost 6 bases and J lost 2; bases outside the gene matches: 5. The V gene's germline CDR1 is SQVTM and CDR2 ANQGSEA. The CDR3 has 14 amino acids. The CDR3 DNA reads as TGCAGCGTAACTAGCGGAGTTAACACCGGGGAGCTGTTTTTT. Amino acids: CSVTSGVNTGELFF.

This sequence joins TRBV14 and TRBJ2-1; 8 bases line up with TRBD1. The CDR3 sequence is 15 residues long. V was pared by 6 bases and J by 6 bases, with 10 bases of the junction left unmatched. Germline assignment: CDR1 SGHDN and CDR2 FVKESK. CDR3 region: CASSPDRGSLNEQFF. CDR3 nucleotide sequence: TGTGCCAGCAGTCCCGACAGGGGATCCCTCAATGAGCAGTTCTTC. The whole variable domain, remainder taken from reference TRBV14 and TRBJ2-1, is EAGVTQFPSHSVIEKGQTVTLRCDPISGHDNLYWYRRVMGKEIKFLLHFVKESKQDESGMPNNRFLAERTGGTYSTLKVQPAELEDSGVYFCASSPDRGSLNEQFFGPGTRLTVL.

This rearrangement joins TRBV5-1 to TRBJ2-2, with a tentative D call TRBD1 (6 bases). V lost 3 bases and J lost 5, with 11 bases in between. Per germline, CDR1 SGHRS and CDR2 YFSETQ. The CDR3 loop spans 14 amino acids. The CDR3: CASSSQGGTGELFF. The CDR3 coding sequence is TGCGCCAGCAGCTCACAAGGGGGAACCGGGGAGCTGTTTTTT.

The table lists this clone with a few counts. CDR3 loop: CASSPGQGPPLHF. The CDR3 bases are TGTGCCAGCAGTCCCGGACAGGGGCCACCCCTCCACTTT. The rearrangement uses TRBV27 and TRBJ1-6; TRBD1 matches 9 bases. The CDR3 has 13 residues. J was trimmed by 11 bases and V by 5 bases; bases with no gene match: 4. Germline CDR1 and CDR2: MNHEY and SMNVEV (reference sequence).

This clone was detected many times. The chain joins TRBV29-1 to TRBJ2-7, with 7 bases that match TRBD1. J gave up 11 bases and V 4 bases, and 14 bases lay outside the gene matches. The CDR3 consists of 13 residues. Germline V gene sequence: CDR1 SQVTM, CDR2 ANQGSEA. CDR3 residues: CSVVGQQGNVKYF. The CDR3 DNA follows: TGCAGCGTTGTGGGCCAACAGGGGAATGTGAAGTACTTC.

This sequence joins TRBV9 and TRBJ2-1, with TRBD1 identical over 8 bases. The germline gives CDR1 SGDLS, CDR2 YYNGEE. V lost 0 bases to trimming and J lost 7 bases; unmatched junction nucleotides: 6. The CDR3 has 15 residues. The CDR3 coding sequence is TGTGCCAGCAGCGTAGTAGGGACAGGTCGGAATGAGCAGTTCTTC. Its protein product is CASSVVGTGRNEQFF.

This chain connects TRBV10-3 to TRBJ2-5; D is unresolved. V lost 4 bases to trimming and J lost 3 bases, with 9 bases between them. Germline V gene sequence: CDR1 ENHRY, CDR2 SYGVKD. The CDR3 loop spans 13 amino acids. The CDR3 spells CAISGQVEETQYF. The CDR3 DNA reads as TGTGCCATCAGTGGGCAGGTTGAAGAGACCCAGTACTTC.